One sample yielded the 12 T cell receptor beta chains listed below, sequenced in a study of control samples from healthy donors and cancer patients. The protocol was immunoSEQ multiplex PCR, while the TCRdb copy is restricted to in-frame clones and leaves out a portion. The data contain around 130,000 clones, approximately 87% of them seen just once; the ten biggest clones take up about an eighth. The sequencing input was blood. The receptors derive from a man aged 25-45 years in good health.

J is TRBJ2-4 and V is TRBV20-1; D remains unclear. Germline V lookup: CDR1 DFQATT, CDR2 SNEGSKA (reference sequence). CDR3 length: 16 residues. The ends were cut back, 3 bases at V and 3 bases at J, with 18 bases in the middle. DNA of the CDR3: TGCAGTGCTAGTGATCGTATGATTGTCATCAAAAACATTCAGTACTTC. Its protein is CSASDRMIVIKNIQYF.

This sequence joins TRBV11-3 and TRBJ1-1; D remains ambiguous. Trimming removed 3 bases at V and 1 base at J, with 9 bases between. Looked up from germline, CDR1 is SGHNT and CDR2 is YENEEA. The CDR3 totals 14 residues. CDR3: CASSFSWANTEAFF. CDR3 DNA sequence: TGTGCCAGCAGCTTCTCGTGGGCGAACACTGAAGCTTTCTTT.

This sequence joins TRBV9 and TRBJ1-1, with D perhaps TRBD1 (6 bases). This CDR3 has 17 amino acids. Germline-derived CDR1 and CDR2 are SGDLS and YYNGEE. The V and J ends lost 2 bases and 1 base respectively, with 18 bases between them. The CDR3 protein is CASSVGPTRGSNTEAFF. The CDR3 coding sequence is TGTGCCAGCAGCGTGGGACCTACGAGGGGGTCGAACACTGAAGCTTTCTTT. Supplemented by reference TRBV9 and TRBJ1-1, the full variable domain reads DSGVTQTPKHLITATGQRVTLRCSPRSGDLSVYWYQQSLDQGLQFLIQYYNGEERAKGNILERFSAQQFPDLHSELNLSSLELGDSALYFCASSVGPTRGSNTEAFFGQGTRLTVV.

This chain links TRBV5-6 with TRBJ2-1, with D perhaps being TRBD1 or TRBD2 (5 bases each). Trimming pared 7 bases from V and 10 bases from J, leaving 18 bases between. Germline V gene data show CDR1 as SGHDT and CDR2 as YYEEEE. The CDR3 runs 13 residues. In DNA form, the CDR3 reads TGTGCCAGCTCGCGCCGAGGGGTAGAGGAGCAGTTCTTC. It translates to CASSRRGVEEQFF.

In its sample, this clone was seen once. In DNA form, the CDR3 reads TGTGCCAGTACTATGACAGCTTATAGCAATCAGCCCCAGCATTTT. Translation gives CASTMTAYSNQPQHF. The rearrangement links TRBV19 to TRBJ1-5; TRBD1 is a possible D gene (5 bases). Deletions cut 7 bases from V and 0 bases from J, with 13 bases between. This CDR3 spans 15 amino acids. Per the germline V gene, CDR1 is LNHDA and CDR2 is SQIVND (reference sequence).

The V gene is TRBV7-8, the J gene TRBJ1-2; D ambiguous. Germline V gives CDR1 SGHVS, CDR2 FQNEAQ. V was cut by 1 base and J by 6 bases, with 9 bases left in between. The CDR3 loop spans 13 amino acids. The CDR3 is CASSLGYGDGYTF. The CDR3 coding sequence is TGTGCCAGCAGCTTAGGGTACGGGGATGGCTACACCTTC.

There are a few counts of this clone. The gene calls are TRBV11-2 and TRBJ2-7; D possibly corresponds to TRBD2 (5 bases). The length of the CDR3 is 13 residues. The ends were cut back, 2 bases at V and 1 base at J, with 6 bases in the middle. Germline V lookup: CDR1 SGHAT, CDR2 FQNNGV. CDR3 protein: CASSLSGSYEQYF. DNA of the CDR3: TGTGCCAGCAGCTTATCGGGGTCCTACGAGCAGTACTTC.

The chain couples TRBV21-1 to TRBJ1-5. TRBV21-1 is a recognized pseudogene. CDR3 size: 15 residues. This CDR3 reads CASHSGGWRNQPQHF. CDR3 DNA sequence: TGTGCCAGCCATTCGGGGGGTTGGAGGAATCAGCCCCAGCATTTT.

J is TRBJ1-5 and V is TRBV2; tentatively, D is TRBD1 (6 bases). Germline CDR1 reads SNHLY; CDR2 reads FYNNEI. The length of the CDR3 is 13 residues. Trimming removed 11 bases at V and 2 bases at J, with 13 bases between. The CDR3 nucleotides are TGTGCCGTACAGGGAGAGGGCAATCAGCCCCAGCATTTT. It translates to CAVQGEGNQPQHF.

The CDR3 DNA sequence: TGTGCCAGCACCTCGTATACAGATACGCAGTATTTT. Its protein product is CASTSYTDTQYF. V and J are TRBV6-5 and TRBJ2-3; D ambiguous. The CDR3 is made up of 12 amino acids. Trimming removed 7 bases at V and 3 bases at J, with 8 bases between. CDR1 and CDR2 from the germline V gene are MNHEY and SVGAGI.

The chain couples TRBV19 to TRBJ2-7; D gene ambiguous. The CDR3 has 13 residues. V was cut by 5 bases and J by 3 bases, with 11 bases left in between. Germline V lookup: CDR1 LNHDA, CDR2 SQIVND (reference sequence). The CDR3 reads CASSFGTYYEQYF. The CDR3 region has the DNA TGTGCCAGTAGTTTTGGAACATACTACGAGCAGTACTTC.

This rearrangement joins TRBV6-1 to TRBJ1-6; no definite D call. Looked up from germline, CDR1 is MNHNS and CDR2 is SASEGT. V shed 1 base and J shed 5 bases, with 9 bases lying between them. There are 15 residues in the CDR3. This CDR3 reads CASSEEAGDNSPLHF. The CDR3 coding sequence is TGTGCCAGCAGTGAAGAAGCGGGAGATAATTCACCCCTCCACTTT.